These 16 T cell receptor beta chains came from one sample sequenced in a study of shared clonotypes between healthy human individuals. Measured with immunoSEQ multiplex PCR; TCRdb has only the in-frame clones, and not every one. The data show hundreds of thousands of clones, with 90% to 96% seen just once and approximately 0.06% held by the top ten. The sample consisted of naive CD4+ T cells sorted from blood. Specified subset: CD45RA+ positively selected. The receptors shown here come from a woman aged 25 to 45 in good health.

The DNA of the CDR3 is TGTGCCAGCAGTCCCACTAGCGGGAGGCTAAGCTCCTACGAGCAGTACTTC. Translating it yields CASSPTSGRLSSYEQYF. V gene TRBV27 combines with J gene TRBJ2-7; 12 nucleotides line up with TRBD2. Germline V gives CDR1 MNHEY, CDR2 SMNVEV (reference sequence). The CDR3 has 17 residues. Losses at the gene ends were 5 bases for V and 0 bases for J; bases not matched to a gene: 8.

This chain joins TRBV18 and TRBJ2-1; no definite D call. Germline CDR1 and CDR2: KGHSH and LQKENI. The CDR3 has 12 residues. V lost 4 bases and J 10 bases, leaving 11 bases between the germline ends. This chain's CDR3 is CASSLASQEQFF. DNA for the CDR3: TGTGCCAGCTCACTGGCTTCGCAAGAGCAGTTCTTC.

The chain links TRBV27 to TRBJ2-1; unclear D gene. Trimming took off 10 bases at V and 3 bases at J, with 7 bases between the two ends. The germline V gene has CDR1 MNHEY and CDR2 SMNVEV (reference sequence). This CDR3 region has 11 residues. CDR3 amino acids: CATLGYNEQFF. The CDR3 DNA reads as TGTGCCACCCTAGGCTACAATGAGCAGTTCTTC.

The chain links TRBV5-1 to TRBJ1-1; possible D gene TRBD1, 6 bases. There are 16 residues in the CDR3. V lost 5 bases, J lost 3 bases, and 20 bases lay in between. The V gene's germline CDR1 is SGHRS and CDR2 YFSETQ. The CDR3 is CASSNDGTWVYTEAFF. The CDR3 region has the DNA TGCGCCAGCAGTAACGACGGGACATGGGTTTACACTGAAGCTTTCTTT.

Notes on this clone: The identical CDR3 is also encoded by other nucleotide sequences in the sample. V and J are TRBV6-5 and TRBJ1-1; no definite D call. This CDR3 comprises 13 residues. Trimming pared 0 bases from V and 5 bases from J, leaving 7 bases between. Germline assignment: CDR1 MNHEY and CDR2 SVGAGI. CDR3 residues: CASSYSAGTEAFF. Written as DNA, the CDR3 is TGTGCCAGCAGTTACTCGGCCGGGACTGAAGCTTTCTTT.

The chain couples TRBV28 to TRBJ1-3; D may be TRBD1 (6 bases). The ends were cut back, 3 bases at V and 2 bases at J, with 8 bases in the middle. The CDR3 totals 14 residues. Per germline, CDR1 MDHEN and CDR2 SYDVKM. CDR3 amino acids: CASSLGGTGNTIYF. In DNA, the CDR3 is TGTGCCAGCAGTTTGGGGGGCACTGGAAACACCATATATTTT.

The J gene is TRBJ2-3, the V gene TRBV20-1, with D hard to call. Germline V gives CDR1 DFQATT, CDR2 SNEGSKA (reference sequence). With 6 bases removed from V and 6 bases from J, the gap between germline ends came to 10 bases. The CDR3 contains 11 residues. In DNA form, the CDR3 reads TGCAGTGCCCGGAAAGGCGATACGCAGTATTTT. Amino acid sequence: CSARKGDTQYF.

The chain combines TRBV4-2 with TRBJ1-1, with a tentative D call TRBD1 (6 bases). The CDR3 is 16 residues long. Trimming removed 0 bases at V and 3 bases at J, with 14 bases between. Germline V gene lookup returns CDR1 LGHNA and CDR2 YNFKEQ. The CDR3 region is CASSQEVGRGDTEAFF. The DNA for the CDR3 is TGTGCCAGCAGCCAAGAAGTGGGCAGGGGTGACACTGAAGCTTTCTTT.

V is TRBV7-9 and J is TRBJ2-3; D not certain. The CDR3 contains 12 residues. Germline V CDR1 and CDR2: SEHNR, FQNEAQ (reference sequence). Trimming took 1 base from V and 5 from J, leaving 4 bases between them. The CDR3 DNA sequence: TGTGCCAGCAGCTTAGACAGAGATACGCAGTATTTT. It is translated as CASSLDRDTQYF. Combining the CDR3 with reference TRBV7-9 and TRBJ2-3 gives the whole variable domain DTGVSQNPRHKITKRGQNVTFRCDPISEHNRLYWYRQTLGQGPEFLTYFQNEAQLEKSRLLSDRFSAERPKGSFSTLEIQRTEQGDSAMYLCASSLDRDTQYFGPGTRLTVL.

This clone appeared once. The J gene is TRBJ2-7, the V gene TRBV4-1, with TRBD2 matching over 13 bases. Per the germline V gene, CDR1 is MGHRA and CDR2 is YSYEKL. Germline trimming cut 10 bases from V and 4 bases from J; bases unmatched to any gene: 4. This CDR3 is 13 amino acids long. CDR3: CATTGLAGYEQYF. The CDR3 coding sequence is TGCGCCACCACGGGACTAGCGGGATACGAGCAGTACTTC.

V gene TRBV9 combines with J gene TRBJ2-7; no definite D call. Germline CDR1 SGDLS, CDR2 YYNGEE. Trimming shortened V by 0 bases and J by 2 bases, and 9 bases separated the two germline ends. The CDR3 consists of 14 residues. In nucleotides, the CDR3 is TGTGCCAGCAGCGTAGGGGCAGCCACCTACGAGCAGTACTTC. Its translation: CASSVGAATYEQYF.

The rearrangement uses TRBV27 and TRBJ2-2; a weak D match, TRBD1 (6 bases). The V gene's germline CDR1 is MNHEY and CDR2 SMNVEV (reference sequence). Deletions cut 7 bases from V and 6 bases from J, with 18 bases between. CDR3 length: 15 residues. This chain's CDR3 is CASTPDRTVPGELFF. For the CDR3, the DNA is TGTGCCAGCACCCCTGACAGGACCGTTCCCGGGGAGCTGTTTTTT.

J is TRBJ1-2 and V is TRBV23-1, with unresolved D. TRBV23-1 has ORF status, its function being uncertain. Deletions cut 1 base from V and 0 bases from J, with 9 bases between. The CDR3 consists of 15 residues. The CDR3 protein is CASSQYTDSNYGYTF. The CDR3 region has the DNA TGCGCCAGCAGTCAATACACGGATTCTAACTATGGCTACACCTTC.

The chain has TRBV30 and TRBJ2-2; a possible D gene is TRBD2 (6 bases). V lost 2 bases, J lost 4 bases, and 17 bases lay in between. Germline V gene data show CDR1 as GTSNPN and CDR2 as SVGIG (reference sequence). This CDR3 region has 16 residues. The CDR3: CAWSPTPGGGTGELFF. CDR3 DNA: TGTGCCTGGAGTCCGACCCCCGGGGGAGGCACCGGGGAGCTGTTTTTT. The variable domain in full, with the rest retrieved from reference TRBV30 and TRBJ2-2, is SQTIHQWPATLVQPVGSPLSLECTVEGTSNPNLYWYRQAAGRGLQLLFYSVGIGQISSEVPQNLSASRPQDRQFILSSKKLLLSDSGFYLCAWSPTPGGGTGELFFGEGSRLTVL.

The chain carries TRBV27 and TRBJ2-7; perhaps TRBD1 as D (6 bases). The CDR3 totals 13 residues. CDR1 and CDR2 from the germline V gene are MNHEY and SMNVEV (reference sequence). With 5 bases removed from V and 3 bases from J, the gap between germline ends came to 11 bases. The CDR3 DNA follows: TGTGCCAGCAGTCGTCAGGGGAGCTACGAGCAGTACTTC. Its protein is CASSRQGSYEQYF.

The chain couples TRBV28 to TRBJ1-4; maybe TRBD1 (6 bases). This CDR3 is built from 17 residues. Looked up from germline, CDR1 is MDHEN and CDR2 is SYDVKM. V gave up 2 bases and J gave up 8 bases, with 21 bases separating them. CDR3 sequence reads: CASSLQDRIGGREKLFF. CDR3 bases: TGTGCCAGCAGTTTACAGGACAGAATCGGGGGGAGAGAAAAACTGTTTTTT.